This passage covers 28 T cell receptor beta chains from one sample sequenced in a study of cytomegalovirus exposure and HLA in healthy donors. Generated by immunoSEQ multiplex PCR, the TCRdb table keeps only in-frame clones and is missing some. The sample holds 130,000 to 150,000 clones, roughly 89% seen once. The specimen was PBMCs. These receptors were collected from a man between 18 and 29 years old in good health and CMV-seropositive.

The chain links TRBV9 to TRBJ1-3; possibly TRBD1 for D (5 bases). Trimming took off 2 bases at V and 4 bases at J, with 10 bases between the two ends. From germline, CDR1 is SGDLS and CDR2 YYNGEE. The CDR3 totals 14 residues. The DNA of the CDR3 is TGTGCCAGCAGCGTCTGGGGGGAGGGAAACACCATATATTTT. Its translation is CASSVWGEGNTIYF.

Written as DNA, the CDR3 is TGTGCCAGTAGTTTCTTAACGGGGACAGGGGGCGGCTACACCTTC. Its translation is CASSFLTGTGGGYTF. V gene TRBV19 combines with J gene TRBJ1-2, with 12 bases that match TRBD1. V shed 5 bases and J 8 bases; nucleotides not matched to a gene: 9. The V gene's germline CDR1 is LNHDA and CDR2 SQIVND (reference sequence). This CDR3 region has 15 residues.

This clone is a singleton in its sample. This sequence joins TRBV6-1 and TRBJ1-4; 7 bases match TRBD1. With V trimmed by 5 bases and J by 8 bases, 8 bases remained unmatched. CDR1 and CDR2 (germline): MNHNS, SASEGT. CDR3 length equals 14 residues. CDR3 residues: CASSQGGNQEKLFF. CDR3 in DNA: TGTGCCAGCAGTCAGGGGGGAAATCAGGAAAAACTGTTTTTT.

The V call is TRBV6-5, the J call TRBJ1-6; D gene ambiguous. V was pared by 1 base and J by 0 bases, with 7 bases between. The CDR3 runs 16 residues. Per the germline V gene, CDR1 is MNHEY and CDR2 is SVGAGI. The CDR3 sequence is CASSYFASSYNSPLHF. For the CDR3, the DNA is TGTGCCAGCAGTTACTTTGCGAGCTCCTATAATTCACCCCTCCACTTT.

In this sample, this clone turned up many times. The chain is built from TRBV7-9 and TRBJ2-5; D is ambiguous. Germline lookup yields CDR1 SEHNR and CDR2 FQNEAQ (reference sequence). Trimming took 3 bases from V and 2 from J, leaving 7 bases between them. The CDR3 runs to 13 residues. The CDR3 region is CASSFQIQETQYF. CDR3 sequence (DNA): TGTGCCAGCAGCTTCCAGATACAAGAGACCCAGTACTTC.

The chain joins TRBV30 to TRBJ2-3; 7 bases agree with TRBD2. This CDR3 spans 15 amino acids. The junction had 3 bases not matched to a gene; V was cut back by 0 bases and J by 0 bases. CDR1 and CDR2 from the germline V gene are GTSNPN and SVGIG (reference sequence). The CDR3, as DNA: TGTGCCTGGAGTGTAGGTAGCGGGAGCACAGATACGCAGTATTTT. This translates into CAWSVGSGSTDTQYF.

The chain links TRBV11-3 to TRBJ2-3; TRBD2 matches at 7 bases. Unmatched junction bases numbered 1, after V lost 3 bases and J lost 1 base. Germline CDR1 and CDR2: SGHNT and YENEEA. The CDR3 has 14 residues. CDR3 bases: TGTGCCAGCAGCTTGGGGGGGGGCACAGATACGCAGTATTTT. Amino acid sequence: CASSLGGGTDTQYF.

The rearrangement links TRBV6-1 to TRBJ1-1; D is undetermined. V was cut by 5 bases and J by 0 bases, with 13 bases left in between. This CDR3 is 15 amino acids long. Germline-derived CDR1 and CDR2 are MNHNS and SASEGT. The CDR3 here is CASSTIGRMNTEAFF. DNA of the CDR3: TGTGCCAGCAGTACCATCGGGAGAATGAACACTGAAGCTTTCTTT.

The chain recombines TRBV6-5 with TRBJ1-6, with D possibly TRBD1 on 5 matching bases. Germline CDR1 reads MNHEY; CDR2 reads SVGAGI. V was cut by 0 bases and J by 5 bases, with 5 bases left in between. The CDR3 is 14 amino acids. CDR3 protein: CASSYSGDNSPLHF. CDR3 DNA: TGTGCCAGCAGTTACTCAGGGGATAATTCACCCCTCCACTTT.

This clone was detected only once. Here the CDR3 reads CASSPGTGGYGYTF. CDR3 nucleotide sequence: TGTGCCAGCAGCCCTGGGACAGGGGGCTATGGCTACACCTTC. The chain couples TRBV5-4 to TRBJ1-2; 11 bases line up with TRBD1. V lost 4 bases to trimming and J lost 4 bases; unmatched junction nucleotides: 3. This CDR3 is 14 amino acids long. CDR1 is SGHNT, CDR2 YYREEE, per germline (reference sequence).

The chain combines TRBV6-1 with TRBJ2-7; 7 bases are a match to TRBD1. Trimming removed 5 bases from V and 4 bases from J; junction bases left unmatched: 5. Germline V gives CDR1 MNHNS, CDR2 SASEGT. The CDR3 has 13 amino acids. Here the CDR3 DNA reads TGTGCCAGCAGTACCCGGGACAGTTACGAGCAGTACTTC. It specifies CASSTRDSYEQYF.

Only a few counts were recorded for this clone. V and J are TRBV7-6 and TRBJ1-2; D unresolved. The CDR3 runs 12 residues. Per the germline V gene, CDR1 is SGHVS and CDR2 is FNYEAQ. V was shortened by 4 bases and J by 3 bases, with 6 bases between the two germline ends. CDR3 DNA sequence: TGTGCCAGCAGCTCCGACTACTATGGCTACACCTTC. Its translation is CASSSDYYGYTF.

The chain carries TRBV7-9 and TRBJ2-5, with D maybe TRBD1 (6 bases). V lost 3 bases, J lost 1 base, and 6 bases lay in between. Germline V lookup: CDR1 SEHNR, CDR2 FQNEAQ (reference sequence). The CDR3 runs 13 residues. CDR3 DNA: TGTGCCAGCAGCTTGGACAGCCAAGAGACCCAGTACTTC. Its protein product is CASSLDSQETQYF.

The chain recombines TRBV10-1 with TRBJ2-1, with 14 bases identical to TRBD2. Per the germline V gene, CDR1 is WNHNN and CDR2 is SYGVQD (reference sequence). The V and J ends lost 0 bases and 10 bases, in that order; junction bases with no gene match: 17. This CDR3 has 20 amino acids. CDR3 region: CASSESNSWVGTSGRGEQFF. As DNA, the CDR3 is TGCGCCAGCAGTGAGTCGAATAGTTGGGTTGGGACTAGCGGGAGAGGCGAGCAGTTCTTC.

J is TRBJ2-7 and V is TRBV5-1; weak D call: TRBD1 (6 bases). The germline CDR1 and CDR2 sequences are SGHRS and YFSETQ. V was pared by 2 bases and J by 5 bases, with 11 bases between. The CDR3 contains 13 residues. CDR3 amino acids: CASSFPGTNEQYF. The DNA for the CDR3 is TGCGCCAGCAGCTTCCCGGGGACAAACGAGCAGTACTTC.

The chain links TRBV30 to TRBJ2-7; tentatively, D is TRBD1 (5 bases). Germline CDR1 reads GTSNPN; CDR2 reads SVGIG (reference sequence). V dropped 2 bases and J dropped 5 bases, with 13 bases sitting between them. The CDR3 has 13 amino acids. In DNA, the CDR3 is TGTGCCTGGAGTAGACAGCCTTGGGACGAGCAGTACTTC. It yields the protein CAWSRQPWDEQYF.

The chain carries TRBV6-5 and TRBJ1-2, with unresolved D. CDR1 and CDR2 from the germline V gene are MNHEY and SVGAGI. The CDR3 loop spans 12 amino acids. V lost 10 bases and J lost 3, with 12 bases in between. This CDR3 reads CATRSRDYGYTF. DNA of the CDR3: TGTGCCACCCGGTCCCGGGACTATGGCTACACCTTC.

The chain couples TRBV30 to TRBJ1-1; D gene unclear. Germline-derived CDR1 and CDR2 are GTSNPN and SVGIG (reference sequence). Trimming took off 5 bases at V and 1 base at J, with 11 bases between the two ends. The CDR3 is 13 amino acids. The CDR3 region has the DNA TGTGCCTGGGTGAGAAGCCCGAACACTGAAGCTTTCTTT. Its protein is CAWVRSPNTEAFF. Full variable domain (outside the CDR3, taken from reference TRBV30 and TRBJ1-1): SQTIHQWPATLVQPVGSPLSLECTVEGTSNPNLYWYRQAAGRGLQLLFYSVGIGQISSEVPQNLSASRPQDRQFILSSKKLLLSDSGFYLCAWVRSPNTEAFFGQGTRLTVV.

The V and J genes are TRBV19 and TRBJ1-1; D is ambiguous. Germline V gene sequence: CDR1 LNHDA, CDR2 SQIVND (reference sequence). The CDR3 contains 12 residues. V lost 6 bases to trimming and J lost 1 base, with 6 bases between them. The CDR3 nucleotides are TGTGCCAGTAGGTACTCGAACACTGAAGCTTTCTTT. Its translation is CASRYSNTEAFF.

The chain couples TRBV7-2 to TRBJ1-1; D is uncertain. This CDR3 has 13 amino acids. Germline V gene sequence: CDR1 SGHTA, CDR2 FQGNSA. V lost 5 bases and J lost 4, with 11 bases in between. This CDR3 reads CASSPRGFTEAFF. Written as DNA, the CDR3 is TGTGCCAGCAGCCCCCGGGGTTTCACTGAAGCTTTCTTT.

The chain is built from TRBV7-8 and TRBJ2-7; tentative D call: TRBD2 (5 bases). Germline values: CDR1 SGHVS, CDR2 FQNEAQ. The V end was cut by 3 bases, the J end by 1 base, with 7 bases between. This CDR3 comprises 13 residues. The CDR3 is CASSFRTSYEQYF. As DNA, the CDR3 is TGTGCCAGCAGCTTTAGGACTTCCTACGAGCAGTACTTC.

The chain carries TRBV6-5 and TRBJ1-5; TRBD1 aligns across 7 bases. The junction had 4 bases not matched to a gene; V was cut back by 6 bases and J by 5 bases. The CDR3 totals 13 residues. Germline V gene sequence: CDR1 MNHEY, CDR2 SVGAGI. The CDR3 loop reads CASSRDSHQPQHF. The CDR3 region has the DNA TGTGCCAGCAGCCGGGACAGCCATCAGCCCCAGCATTTT.

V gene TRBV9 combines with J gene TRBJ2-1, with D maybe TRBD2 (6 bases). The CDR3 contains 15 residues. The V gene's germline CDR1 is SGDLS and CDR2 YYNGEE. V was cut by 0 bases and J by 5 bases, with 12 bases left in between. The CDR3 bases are TGTGCCAGCAGCGTAGTCCATTCGGGGGACAATGAGCAGTTCTTC. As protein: CASSVVHSGDNEQFF.

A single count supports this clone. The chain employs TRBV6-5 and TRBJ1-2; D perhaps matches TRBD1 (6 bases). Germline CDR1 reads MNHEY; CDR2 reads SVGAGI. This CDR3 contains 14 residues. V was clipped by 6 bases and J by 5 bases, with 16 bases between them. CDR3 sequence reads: CASSLEPGAYGYTF. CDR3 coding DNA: TGTGCCAGCAGCCTGGAGCCAGGGGCGTATGGCTACACCTTC.

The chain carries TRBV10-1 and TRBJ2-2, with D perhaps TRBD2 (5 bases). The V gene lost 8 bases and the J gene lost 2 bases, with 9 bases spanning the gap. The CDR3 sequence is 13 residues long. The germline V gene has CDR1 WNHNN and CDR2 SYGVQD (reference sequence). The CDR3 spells CASSGSNTGELFF. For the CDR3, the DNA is TGCGCCAGCTCGGGATCAAACACCGGGGAGCTGTTTTTT.

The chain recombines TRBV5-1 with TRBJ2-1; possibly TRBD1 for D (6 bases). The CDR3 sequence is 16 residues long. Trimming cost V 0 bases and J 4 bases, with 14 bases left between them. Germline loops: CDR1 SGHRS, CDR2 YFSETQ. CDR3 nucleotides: TGCGCCAGCAGCTTGGTACAGGGTCTCATGTACAATGAGCAGTTCTTC. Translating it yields CASSLVQGLMYNEQFF.

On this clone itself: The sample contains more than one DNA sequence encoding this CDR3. CDR3 sequence reads: CASSLGGGSSYEQYF. CDR3 sequence (DNA): TGCGCCAGCAGCTTGGGGGGCGGTAGCTCCTACGAGCAGTACTTC. The chain employs TRBV5-1 and TRBJ2-7; D perhaps matches TRBD1 (5 bases). V shed 0 bases and J shed 0 bases, with 10 bases lying between them. Germline assignment: CDR1 SGHRS and CDR2 YFSETQ. The CDR3 sequence is 15 residues long.

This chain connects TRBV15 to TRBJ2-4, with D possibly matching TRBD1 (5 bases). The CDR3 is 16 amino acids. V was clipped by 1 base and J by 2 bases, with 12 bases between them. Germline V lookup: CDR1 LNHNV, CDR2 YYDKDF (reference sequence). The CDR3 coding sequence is TGTGCCACCAGCAGAGGCAGGGAAGGTTCCAAAAACATTCAGTACTTC. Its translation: CATSRGREGSKNIQYF.